This TCR beta chain was documented in a study of cytomegalovirus exposure and HLA in healthy donors. Sequencing was performed with immunoSEQ multiplex PCR; in TCRdb, only in-frame clones are kept and a portion is missing. The table shows approximately 98,000 clones, with approximately 94% occurring only once. The junction had 8 bases not matched to a gene; V was cut back by 0 bases and J by 1 base. CDR1 and CDR2 (germline): SGHRS, YFSETQ. The CDR3 consists of 17 residues. The chain combines TRBV5-1 with TRBJ1-2, with TRBD1 identical over 8 bases. The source of this sequence is a woman aged 18 to 35 in good health and CMV-seronegative. Sequencing was performed on PBMCs. The CDR3 here is CASSLAPGQEFNYGYTF. The DNA for the CDR3 is TGCGCCAGCAGCTTGGCCCCGGGACAGGAGTTTAACTATGGCTACACCTTC.